This T cell receptor beta chain is from a study of a mutant IDH1 vaccine in newly diagnosed glioma. The CDR3 loop spans 13 amino acids. J lost 1 base, V lost 10 bases, and 5 bases had no gene match. From germline, CDR1 is SGHVS and CDR2 FQNEAQ. The repertoire was sequenced with immunoSEQ multiplex PCR; TCRdb's copy has only in-frame clones and lacks some. The repertoire has 85,000 to 100,000 clones, about 90% of them found once; the top ten carry approximately 0.6%. The sample's time point: baseline, week 1 (first vaccination visit). This sample's treatment: pre-vaccination baseline after standard-of-care therapy.

The TCR comes from a woman between 45 and 65 years old with glioma. Source: PBMCs, taken from a glioma patient treated with radiotherapy, temozolomide or both. The chain couples TRBV7-8 to TRBJ2-3; TRBD2 matches 7 bases. The CDR3 loop is CAIRAGRTDTQYF. The CDR3 DNA is TGTGCCATCCGAGCGGGGCGCACAGATACGCAGTATTTT.